This T cell receptor (beta chain) is drawn from a study of T cells in Graves' hyperthyroidism and ophthalmopathy. Findings and caveats of the study: A model of 13 V-J pairs discriminated ophthalmopathy from stable hyperthyroidism.

There were TCR beta CDR3 regions amplified from RNA transcripts. With the HTBI primer set, the TCR CDR3 went through a first round of RT-PCR. From the multiplex PCR reads, TCRdb called clonotypes with MiXCR, one entry per CDR3 protein. Of over 350,000 distinct CDR3 sequences in the sample, approximately 18% were seen once. This CDR3 contains 14 residues. The germline V and J ends were trimmed by 6 bases and 2 bases, with 14 bases remaining between them. Orbital computed tomography and thyroid ultrasound, together with serum TRAb and thyroxine and clinical symptoms, were used for diagnoses. Concerning this clonotype itself: The antigen is unknown.

The genes are TRBV12-3 or TRBV12-4 and TRBJ2-7; D unclear. This TCR came from a man in his late teens or twenties with Graves' ophthalmopathy. The sample comprised blood. The CDR3 loop is CASRPTWITYEQYF. The CDR3, as DNA: TGTGCCAGCAGGCCCACTTGGATAACCTACGAGCAGTACTTC.